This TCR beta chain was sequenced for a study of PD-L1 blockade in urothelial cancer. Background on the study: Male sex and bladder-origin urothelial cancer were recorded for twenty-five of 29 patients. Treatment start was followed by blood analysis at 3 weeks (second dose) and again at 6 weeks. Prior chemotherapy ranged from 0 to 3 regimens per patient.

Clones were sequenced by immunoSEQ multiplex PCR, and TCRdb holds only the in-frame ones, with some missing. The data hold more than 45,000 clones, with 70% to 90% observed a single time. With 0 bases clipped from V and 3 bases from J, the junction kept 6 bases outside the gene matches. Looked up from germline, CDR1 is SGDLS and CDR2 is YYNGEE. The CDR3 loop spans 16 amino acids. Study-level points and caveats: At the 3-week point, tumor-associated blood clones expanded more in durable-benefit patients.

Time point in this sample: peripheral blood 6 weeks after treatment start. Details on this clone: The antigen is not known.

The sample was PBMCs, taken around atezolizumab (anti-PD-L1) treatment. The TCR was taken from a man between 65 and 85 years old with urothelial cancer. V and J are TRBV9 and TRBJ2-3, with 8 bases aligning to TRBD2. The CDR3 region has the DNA TGTGCCAGCAGCGTAGACTATACGGGGGGGACAGATACGCAGTATTTT. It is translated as CASSVDYTGGTDTQYF.